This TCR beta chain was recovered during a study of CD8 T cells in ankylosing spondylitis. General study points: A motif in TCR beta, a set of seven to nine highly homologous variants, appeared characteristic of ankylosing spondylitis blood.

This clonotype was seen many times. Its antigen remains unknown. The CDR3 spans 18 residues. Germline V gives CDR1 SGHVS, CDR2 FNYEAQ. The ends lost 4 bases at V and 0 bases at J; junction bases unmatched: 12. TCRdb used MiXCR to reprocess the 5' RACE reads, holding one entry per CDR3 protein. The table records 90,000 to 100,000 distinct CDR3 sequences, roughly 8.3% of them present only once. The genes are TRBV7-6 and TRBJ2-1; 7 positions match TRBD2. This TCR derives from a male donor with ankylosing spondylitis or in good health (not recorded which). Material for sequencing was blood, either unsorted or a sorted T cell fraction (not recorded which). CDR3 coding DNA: TGTGCCAGCAGCTCCCGGTCGAGAGGGACTACCTCCTACAATGAGCAGTTCTTC. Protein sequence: CASSSRSRGTTSYNEQFF. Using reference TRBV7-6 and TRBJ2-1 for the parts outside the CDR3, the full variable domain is GAGVSQSPRYKVTKRGQDVALRCDPISGHVSLYWYRQALGQGPEFLTYFNYEAQQDKSGLPNDRFSAERPEGSISTLTIQRTEQRDSAMYRCASSSRSRGTTSYNEQFFGPGTRLTVL.